Below are 15 T cell receptor beta chains sequenced from a single sample in a study of radiation and T cells in renal cell carcinoma. Time point in this sample: blood 4 weeks post-SBRT, at nephrectomy. As to treatment: 15 Gy SBRT to primary tumor, nephrectomy 4 weeks later. Measured with immunoSEQ multiplex PCR; TCRdb has only the in-frame clones, and not every one. This table has about 83,000 clones, over 80% appearing once. This specimen consisted of blood, obtained from a patient whose treatment included radiotherapy and nephrectomy. These receptors were collected from a woman aged 60 to 75 with renal cell carcinoma.

This clone appeared a single time. The genes are TRBV28 and TRBJ2-7; 7 bases map to TRBD2. CDR3 length: 14 residues. Germline assignment: CDR1 MDHEN and CDR2 SYDVKM. The V segment lost 5 bases and the J segment 5 bases; nucleotides outside the gene matches: 9. CDR3 protein: CASSPWRGSHEQYF. CDR3 DNA sequence: TGTGCCAGCAGTCCTTGGCGGGGGTCCCACGAGCAGTACTTC.

The rearrangement uses TRBV28 and TRBJ2-5; D is perhaps TRBD1 (5 bases). The CDR3 is made up of 14 amino acids. CDR1 and CDR2 from the germline V gene are MDHEN and SYDVKM. With 5 bases removed from V and 5 bases from J, the gap between germline ends came to 15 bases. The CDR3 region has the DNA TGTGCCAGCAGTACCTCAGGGTTTTCGGAGACCCAGTACTTC. It codes for CASSTSGFSETQYF. Together with reference TRBV28 and TRBJ2-5, the CDR3 gives the full variable domain: DVKVTQSSRYLVKRTGEKVFLECVQDMDHENMFWYRQDPGLGLRLIYFSYDVKMKEKGDIPEGYSVSREKKERFSLILESASTNQTSMYLCASSTSGFSETQYFGPGTRLLVL.

The J gene is TRBJ1-1, the V gene TRBV28, with D unclear. The germline V gene encodes CDR1 MDHEN and CDR2 SYDVKM. Trimming removed 5 bases at V and 6 bases at J, with 10 bases between. The CDR3 is made up of 12 amino acids. CDR3 nucleotides: TGTGCCAGCAGTCCCCCCCGGGCTGAAGCTTTCTTT. Its protein is CASSPPRAEAFF.

The rearrangement uses TRBV6-1 and TRBJ2-7, with D perhaps given as TRBD1 or TRBD2 (5 bases each). Germline CDR1 MNHNS, CDR2 SASEGT. CDR3 length: 17 residues. V lost 0 bases and J lost 0, with 15 bases in between. CDR3 nucleotides: TGTGCCAGCAGTGAAGCCCACGTTTGGGGGATCTCCTACGAGCAGTACTTC. Translating it yields CASSEAHVWGISYEQYF.

V is TRBV2 and J is TRBJ2-2; D may be TRBD2 (6 bases). V was clipped by 5 bases and J by 0 bases, with 10 bases between them. CDR1 is SNHLY and CDR2 is FYNNEI in the germline V gene. This CDR3 is built from 15 residues. CDR3: CASSRDSANTGELFF. The CDR3 nucleotides read TGTGCCAGCAGTCGGGACTCCGCGAACACCGGGGAGCTGTTTTTT. Combining the CDR3 with reference TRBV2 and TRBJ2-2 gives the whole variable domain EPEVTQTPSHQVTQMGQEVILRCVPISNHLYFYWYRQILGQKVEFLVSFYNNEISEKSEIFDDQFSVERPDGSNFTLKIRSTKLEDSAMYFCASSRDSANTGELFFGEGSRLTVL.

The chain carries TRBV11-2 and TRBJ2-5, with D tentatively TRBD1 (6 bases). This CDR3 region has 14 residues. Germline V gene data show CDR1 as SGHAT and CDR2 as FQNNGV. The V and J ends lost 6 bases and 4 bases respectively, with 15 bases between them. The CDR3, as DNA: TGTGCCAGCAGATTAACAGGGTCAGGAGAGACCCAGTACTTC. Its protein product is CASRLTGSGETQYF. The full variable domain, in which reference TRBV11-2 and TRBJ2-5 provide the parts outside the CDR3, is EAGVAQSPRYKIIEKRQSVAFWCNPISGHATLYWYQQILGQGPKLLIQFQNNGVVDDSQLPKDRFSAERLKGVDSTLKIQPAKLEDSAVYLCASRLTGSGETQYFGPGTRLLVL.

The V call is TRBV27, the J call TRBJ2-1; no definite D call. Germline CDR1 is MNHEY and CDR2 is SMNVEV (reference sequence). V lost 5 bases and J lost 0, with 14 bases in between. The CDR3 loop spans 16 amino acids. CDR3 protein: CASSTLPVSSYNEQFF. CDR3 DNA sequence: TGTGCCAGCAGTACCCTCCCCGTTAGCTCCTACAATGAGCAGTTCTTC.

The chain is built from TRBV6-1 and TRBJ1-5; 7 nucleotides line up with TRBD1. Germline trimming cut 3 bases from V and 3 bases from J; bases unmatched to any gene: 5. CDR3 length: 15 amino acids. CDR1 and CDR2 from the germline V gene are MNHNS and SASEGT. The CDR3: CASSDHGQANQPQHF. In DNA form, the CDR3 reads TGTGCCAGCAGTGATCACGGACAGGCCAATCAGCCCCAGCATTTT.

The V call is TRBV4-3, the J call TRBJ1-1, with 12 bases matching TRBD1. Germline V gene sequence: CDR1 LGHNA, CDR2 YSLEER. The CDR3 consists of 16 residues. V was pared by 4 bases and J by 4 bases, with 7 bases of the junction left unmatched. CDR3 DNA: TGCGCCAGCAGCCCCGACGGGACAGGGGGCTCCACTGAAGCTTTCTTT. Protein sequence: CASSPDGTGGSTEAFF.

The gene calls are TRBV10-1 and TRBJ2-7; D may be TRBD1 (6 bases). From germline, CDR1 is WNHNN and CDR2 SYGVQD (reference sequence). The CDR3 sequence is 16 residues long. The V gene lost 6 bases and the J gene lost 5 bases, with 23 bases spanning the gap. CDR3 coding DNA: TGCGCCAGCAGGGTTGAACAGGGTTCACCCCTAAACGAGCAGTACTTC. Its translation is CASRVEQGSPLNEQYF.

This clone was found once. The CDR3 DNA reads as TGTGCCAGCAGCTGGGGGAGGCAGGGACTTCGACGGGACACCATATATTTT. This translates into CASSWGRQGLRRDTIYF. The gene calls are TRBV7-9 and TRBJ1-3; a possible D gene is TRBD1 (5 bases). V was clipped by 4 bases and J by 8 bases, with 24 bases between them. The CDR3 is 17 residues long. Per the germline V gene, CDR1 is SEHNR and CDR2 is FQNEAQ (reference sequence).

The DNA for the CDR3 is TGTGCCAGCAGTTTCGGGACGTTGGTCTCTGGGGCCAACGTCCTGACTTTC. Translating gives CASSFGTLVSGANVLTF. The V call is TRBV28, the J call TRBJ2-6; D may be TRBD1 or TRBD2 (5 bases each). The germline V and J ends were trimmed by 3 bases and 0 bases, with 12 bases remaining between them. Germline CDR1 and CDR2: MDHEN and SYDVKM. CDR3 length: 17 amino acids.

The chain links TRBV7-9 to TRBJ2-2, with D perhaps matching TRBD2 (7 bases). CDR1 SEHNR and CDR2 FQNEAQ come from the germline V gene (reference sequence). Trimming removed 4 bases at V and 7 bases at J, with 25 bases between. CDR3 length equals 18 residues. This chain's CDR3 is CASSSSVPGQRGDGELFF. CDR3 DNA: TGTGCCAGCAGCTCATCGGTCCCGGGACAACGGGGGGACGGGGAGCTGTTTTTT. Based on the CDR3 plus reference TRBV7-9 and TRBJ2-2, the full variable domain is DTGVSQNPRHKITKRGQNVTFRCDPISEHNRLYWYRQTLGQGPEFLTYFQNEAQLEKSRLLSDRFSAERPKGSFSTLEIQRTEQGDSAMYLCASSSSVPGQRGDGELFFGEGSRLTVL.

The chain combines TRBV6-5 with TRBJ1-1; 7 nucleotides agree with TRBD1. V lost 4 bases to trimming and J lost 0 bases; unmatched junction nucleotides: 2. The length of the CDR3 is 14 residues. CDR1 is MNHEY, CDR2 SVGAGI, per germline. The CDR3 region has the DNA TGTGCCAGCAGTTCACAGGGGATGAACACTGAAGCTTTCTTT. Its protein is CASSSQGMNTEAFF.

The J gene is TRBJ1-5, the V gene TRBV6-5; 7 bases align to TRBD1. The CDR3 is 14 amino acids. Germline trimming cut 7 bases from V and 5 bases from J; bases unmatched to any gene: 8. The germline CDR1 and CDR2 sequences are MNHEY and SVGAGI. CDR3: CASTYRTGYQPQHF. Written as DNA, the CDR3 is TGTGCCAGCACCTATAGGACAGGATATCAGCCCCAGCATTTT.